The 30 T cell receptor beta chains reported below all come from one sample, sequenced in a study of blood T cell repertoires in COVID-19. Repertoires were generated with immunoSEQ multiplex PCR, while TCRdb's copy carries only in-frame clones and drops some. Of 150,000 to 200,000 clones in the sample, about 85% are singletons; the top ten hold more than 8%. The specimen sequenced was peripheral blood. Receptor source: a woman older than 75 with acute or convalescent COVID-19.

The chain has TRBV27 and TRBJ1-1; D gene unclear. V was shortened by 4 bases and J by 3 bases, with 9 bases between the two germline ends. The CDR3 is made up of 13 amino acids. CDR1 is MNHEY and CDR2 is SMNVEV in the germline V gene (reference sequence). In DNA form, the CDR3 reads TGTGCCAGCAGTTCTCGCGGGGACACTGAAGCTTTCTTT. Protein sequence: CASSSRGDTEAFF.

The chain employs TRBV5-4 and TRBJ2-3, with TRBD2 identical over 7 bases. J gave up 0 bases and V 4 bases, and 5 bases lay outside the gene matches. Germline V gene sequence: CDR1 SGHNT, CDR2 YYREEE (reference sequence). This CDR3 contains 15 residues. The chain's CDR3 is CASSLGLGSTDTQYF. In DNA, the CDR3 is TGTGCCAGCAGCCTCGGACTAGGAAGCACAGATACGCAGTATTTT.

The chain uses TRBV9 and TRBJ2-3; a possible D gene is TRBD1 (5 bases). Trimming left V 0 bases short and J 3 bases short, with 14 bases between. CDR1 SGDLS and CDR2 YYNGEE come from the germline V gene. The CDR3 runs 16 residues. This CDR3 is CASSVGLRASTDTQYF. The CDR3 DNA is TGTGCCAGCAGCGTAGGGCTCAGGGCGTCGACAGATACGCAGTATTTT.

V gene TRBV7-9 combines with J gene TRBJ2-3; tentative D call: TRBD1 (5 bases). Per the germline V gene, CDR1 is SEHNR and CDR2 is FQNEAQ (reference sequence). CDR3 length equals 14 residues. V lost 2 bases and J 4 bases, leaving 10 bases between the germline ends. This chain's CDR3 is CASSLSRVPDTQYF. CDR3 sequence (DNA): TGTGCCAGCAGCTTAAGCAGGGTCCCAGATACGCAGTATTTT.

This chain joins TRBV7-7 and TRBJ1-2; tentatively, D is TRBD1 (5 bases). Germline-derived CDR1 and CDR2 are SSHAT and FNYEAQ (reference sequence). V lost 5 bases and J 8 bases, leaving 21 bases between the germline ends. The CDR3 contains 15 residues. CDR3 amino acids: CASSRTKGLTRGYTF. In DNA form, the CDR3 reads TGTGCCAGCAGCCGAACCAAGGGACTAACTAGGGGCTACACCTTC.

CDR3 region: CAISDPAGTEAFF. The DNA for the CDR3 is TGTGCCATCAGTGATCCGGCGGGGACTGAAGCTTTCTTT. The rearrangement links TRBV10-3 to TRBJ1-1; D is unclear. From germline, CDR1 is ENHRY and CDR2 SYGVKD. The CDR3 is 13 amino acids. V lost 3 bases, J lost 5 bases, and 10 bases lay in between.

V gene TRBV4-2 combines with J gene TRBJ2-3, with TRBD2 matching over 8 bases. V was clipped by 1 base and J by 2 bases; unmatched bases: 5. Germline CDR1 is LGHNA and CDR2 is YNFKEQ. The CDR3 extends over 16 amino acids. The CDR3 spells CASSQVGSGTTDTQYF. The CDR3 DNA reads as TGTGCCAGCAGCCAAGTCGGTAGCGGGACCACAGATACGCAGTATTTT.

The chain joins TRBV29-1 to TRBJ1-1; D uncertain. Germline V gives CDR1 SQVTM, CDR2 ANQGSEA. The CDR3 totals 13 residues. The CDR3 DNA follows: TGCAGTTCTTTGTACTTACCGAACACTGAAGCTTTCTTT. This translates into CSSLYLPNTEAFF.

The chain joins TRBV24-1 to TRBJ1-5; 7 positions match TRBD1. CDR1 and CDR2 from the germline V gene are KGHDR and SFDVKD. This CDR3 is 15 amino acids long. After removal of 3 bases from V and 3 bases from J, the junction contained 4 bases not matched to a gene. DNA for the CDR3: TGTGCCACCAGTGATCTGGGACAGATCAATCAGCCCCAGCATTTT. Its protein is CATSDLGQINQPQHF.

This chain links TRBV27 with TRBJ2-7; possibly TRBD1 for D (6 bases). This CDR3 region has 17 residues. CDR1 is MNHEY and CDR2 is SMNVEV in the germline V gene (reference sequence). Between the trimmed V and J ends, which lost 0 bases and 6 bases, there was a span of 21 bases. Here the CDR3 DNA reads TGTGCCAGCAGTTTATCCCCACACGGGACATTCGTACCCGAGCAGTACTTC. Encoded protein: CASSLSPHGTFVPEQYF.

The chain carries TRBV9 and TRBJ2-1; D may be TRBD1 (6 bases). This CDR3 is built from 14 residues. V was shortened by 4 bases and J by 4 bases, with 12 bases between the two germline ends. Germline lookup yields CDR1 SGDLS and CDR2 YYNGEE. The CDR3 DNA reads TGTGCCAGCAGCACAGGGACCCAGTACAATGAGCAGTTCTTC. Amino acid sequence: CASSTGTQYNEQFF.

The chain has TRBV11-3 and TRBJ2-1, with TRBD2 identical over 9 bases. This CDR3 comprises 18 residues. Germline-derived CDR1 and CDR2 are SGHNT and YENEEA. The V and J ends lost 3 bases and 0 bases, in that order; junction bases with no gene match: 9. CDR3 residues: CASSFFPSGVSSYNEQFF. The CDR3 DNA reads TGTGCCAGCAGCTTCTTCCCTAGCGGGGTCAGCTCCTACAATGAGCAGTTCTTC. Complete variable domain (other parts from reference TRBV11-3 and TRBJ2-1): EAGVVQSPRYKIIEKKQPVAFWCNPISGHNTLYWYLQNLGQGPELLIRYENEEAVDDSQLPKDRFSAERLKGVDSTLKIQPAELGDSAVYLCASSFFPSGVSSYNEQFFGPGTRLTVL.

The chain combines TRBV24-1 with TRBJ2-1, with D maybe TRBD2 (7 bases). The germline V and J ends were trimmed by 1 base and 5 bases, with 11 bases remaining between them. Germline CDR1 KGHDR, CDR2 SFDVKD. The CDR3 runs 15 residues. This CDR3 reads CATSDLGGGNNEQFF. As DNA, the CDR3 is TGTGCCACCAGTGATTTAGGGGGGGGGAACAATGAGCAGTTCTTC.

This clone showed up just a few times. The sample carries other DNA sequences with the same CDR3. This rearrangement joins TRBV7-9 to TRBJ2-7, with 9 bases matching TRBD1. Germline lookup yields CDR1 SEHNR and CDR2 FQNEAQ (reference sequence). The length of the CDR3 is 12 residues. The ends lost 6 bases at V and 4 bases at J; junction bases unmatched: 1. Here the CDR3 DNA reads TGTGCCAGCAGTGGGACAGGGTACGAGCAGTACTTC. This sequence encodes CASSGTGYEQYF.

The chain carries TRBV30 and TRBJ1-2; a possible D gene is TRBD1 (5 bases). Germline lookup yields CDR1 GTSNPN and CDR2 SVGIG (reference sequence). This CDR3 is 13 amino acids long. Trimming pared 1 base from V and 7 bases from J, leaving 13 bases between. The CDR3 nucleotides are TGTGCCTGGAGTGGGGGGGATGAGTTTGGCTACACCTTC. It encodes CAWSGGDEFGYTF.

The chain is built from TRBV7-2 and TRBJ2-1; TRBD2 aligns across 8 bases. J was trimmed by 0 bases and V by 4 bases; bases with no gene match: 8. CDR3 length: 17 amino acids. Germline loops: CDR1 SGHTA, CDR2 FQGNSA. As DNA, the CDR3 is TGTGCCAGCAGCTCCCGGACTAGCTCGAGCTCCTACAATGAGCAGTTCTTC. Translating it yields CASSSRTSSSSYNEQFF.

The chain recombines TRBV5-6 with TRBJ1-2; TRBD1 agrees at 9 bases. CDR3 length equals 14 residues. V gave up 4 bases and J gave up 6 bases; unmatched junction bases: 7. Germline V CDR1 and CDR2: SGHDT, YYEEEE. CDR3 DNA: TGTGCCAGCAGCACGAGGGGGACAGGGAATGGCTACACCTTC. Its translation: CASSTRGTGNGYTF.

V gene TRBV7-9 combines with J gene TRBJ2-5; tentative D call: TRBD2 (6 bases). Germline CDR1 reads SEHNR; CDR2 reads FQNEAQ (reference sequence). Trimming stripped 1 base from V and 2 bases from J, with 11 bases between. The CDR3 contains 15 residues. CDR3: CASSLGGRNQETQYF. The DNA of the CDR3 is TGTGCCAGCAGCTTAGGGGGGAGGAATCAAGAGACCCAGTACTTC.

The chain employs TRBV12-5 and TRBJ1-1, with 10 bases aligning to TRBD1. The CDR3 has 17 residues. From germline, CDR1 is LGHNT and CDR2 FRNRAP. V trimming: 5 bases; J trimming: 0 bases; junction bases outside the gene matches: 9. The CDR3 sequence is CASGPKTGGFLNTEAFF. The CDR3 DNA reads TGTGCTAGTGGTCCAAAGACAGGGGGCTTCTTGAACACTGAAGCTTTCTTT.

The CDR3 loop reads CASSLPTSNNEQFF. Here the CDR3 DNA reads TGCGCCAGCAGCTTGCCGACTAGCAACAATGAGCAGTTCTTC. The chain uses TRBV5-1 and TRBJ2-1, with 7 positions matching TRBD2. The germline gives CDR1 SGHRS, CDR2 YFSETQ. The CDR3 loop spans 14 amino acids. V lost 1 base to trimming and J lost 5 bases; unmatched junction nucleotides: 3. Full variable domain (outside the CDR3, taken from reference TRBV5-1 and TRBJ2-1): KAGVTQTPRYLIKTRGQQVTLSCSPISGHRSVSWYQQTPGQGLQFLFEYFSETQRNKGNFPGRFSGRQFSNSRSEMNVSTLELGDSALYLCASSLPTSNNEQFFGPGTRLTVL.

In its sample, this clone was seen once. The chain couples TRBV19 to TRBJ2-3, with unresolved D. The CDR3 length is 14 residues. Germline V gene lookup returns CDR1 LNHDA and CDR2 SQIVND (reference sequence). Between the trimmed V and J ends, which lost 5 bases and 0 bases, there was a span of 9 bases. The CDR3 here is CASSAKTSTDTQYF. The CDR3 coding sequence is TGTGCCAGTAGTGCGAAAACTAGCACAGATACGCAGTATTTT.

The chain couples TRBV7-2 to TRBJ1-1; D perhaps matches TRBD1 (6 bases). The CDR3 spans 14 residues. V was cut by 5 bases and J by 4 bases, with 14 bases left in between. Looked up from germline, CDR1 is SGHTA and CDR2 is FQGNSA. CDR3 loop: CASSPTGTSTEAFF. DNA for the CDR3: TGTGCCAGCAGCCCGACCGGGACATCCACTGAAGCTTTCTTT.

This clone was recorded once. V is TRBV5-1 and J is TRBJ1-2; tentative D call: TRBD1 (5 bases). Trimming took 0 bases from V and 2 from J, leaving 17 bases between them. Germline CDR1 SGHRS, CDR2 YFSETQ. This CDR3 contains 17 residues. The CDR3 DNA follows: TGCGCCAGCAGCTTGGACCATTCCAGGGCTACGAACTATGGCTACACCTTC. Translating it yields CASSLDHSRATNYGYTF.

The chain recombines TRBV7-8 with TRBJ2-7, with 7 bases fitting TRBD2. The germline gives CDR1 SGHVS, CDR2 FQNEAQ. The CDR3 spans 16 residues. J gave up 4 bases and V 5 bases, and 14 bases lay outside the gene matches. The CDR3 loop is CASSPRPPGGRYEQYF. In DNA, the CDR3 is TGTGCCAGCAGCCCCCGGCCCCCGGGAGGTCGGTACGAGCAGTACTTC.

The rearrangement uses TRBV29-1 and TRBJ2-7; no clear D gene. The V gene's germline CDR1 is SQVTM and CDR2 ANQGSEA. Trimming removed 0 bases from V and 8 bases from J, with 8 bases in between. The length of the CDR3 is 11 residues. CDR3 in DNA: TGCAGCGTTGAAGATGAGATCCAGCAGTACTTC. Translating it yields CSVEDEIQQYF.

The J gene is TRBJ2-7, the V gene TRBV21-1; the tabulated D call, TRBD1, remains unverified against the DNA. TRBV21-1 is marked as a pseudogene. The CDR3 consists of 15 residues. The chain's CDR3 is CASSKKAGCTYEQYF. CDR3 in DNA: TGTGCCAGCAGCAAAAAGGCAGGGTGCACCTACGAGCAGTACTTC.

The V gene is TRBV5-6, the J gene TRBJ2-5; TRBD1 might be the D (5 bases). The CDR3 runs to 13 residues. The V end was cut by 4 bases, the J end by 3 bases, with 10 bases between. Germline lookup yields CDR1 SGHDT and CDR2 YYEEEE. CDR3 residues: CASSPLQEETQYF. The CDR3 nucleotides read TGTGCCAGCAGCCCTTTACAGGAAGAGACCCAGTACTTC.

The CDR3 DNA is TGTGCCTGGGACCACAGGGACAATGGGCCCCAGCATTTT. Amino acids: CAWDHRDNGPQHF. The rearrangement joins TRBV30 to TRBJ1-5; perhaps TRBD1 as D (6 bases). The CDR3 covers 13 residues. Germline V gene data show CDR1 as GTSNPN and CDR2 as SVGIG (reference sequence). The V and J ends lost 5 bases and 9 bases respectively, with 17 bases between them.

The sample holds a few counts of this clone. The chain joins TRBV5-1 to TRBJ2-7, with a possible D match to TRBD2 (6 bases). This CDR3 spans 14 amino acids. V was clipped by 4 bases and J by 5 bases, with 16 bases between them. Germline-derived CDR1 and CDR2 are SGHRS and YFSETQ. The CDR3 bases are TGCGCCAGCAGCCGCCGAGGATGGGAGGACGAGCAGTACTTC. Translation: CASSRRGWEDEQYF.

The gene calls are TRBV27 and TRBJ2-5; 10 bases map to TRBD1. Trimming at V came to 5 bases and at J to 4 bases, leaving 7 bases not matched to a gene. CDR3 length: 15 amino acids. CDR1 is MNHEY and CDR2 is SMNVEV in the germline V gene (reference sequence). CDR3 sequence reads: CASSIRDRGGETQYF. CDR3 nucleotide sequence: TGTGCCAGCAGTATCAGGGACAGGGGAGGAGAGACCCAGTACTTC.